Sequencing of this T cell receptor (beta chain) was carried out in a study of blood T cells in healthy people across ages. General study results and limits: Naive T cell percentage and TCR beta diversity correlated strongly.

Trimming took off 4 bases at V and 1 base at J, with 12 bases between the two ends. The germline V gene has CDR1 ENHRY and CDR2 SYGVKD. The CDR3 runs to 15 residues. PBMCs, at least 7 million per sample, were isolated. Details on this clonotype: Its antigen is currently unknown.

Then a second PCR, running roughly 6 to 11 cycles, was carried out with a sample-barcoded 5' primer and a J-beta primer mix. TCRdb itself ran the 5' RACE reads through MiXCR, one entry per CDR3 protein. Of approximately 800,000 distinct CDR3 sequences listed, about 34% are singletons. The V call is TRBV10-3, the J call TRBJ2-3; D may be TRBD1 (6 bases). The sequenced sample consisted of blood. The clonotype was recovered from a man aged 18-30 years in good health. The CDR3 region is CAISGGTNRTDTQYF. The CDR3 nucleotides are TGTGCCATCAGTGGTGGGACAAATCGCACAGATACGCAGTATTTT.